This TCR beta chain was identified during a study of blood T cell repertoires in COVID-19. Across the study: The origin of the acute and convalescent COVID-19 samples was the United States, Italy and Spain.

Some clones are missing from TCRdb's copy, which holds only in-frame ones; the method was immunoSEQ multiplex PCR. This table holds 200,000 to 250,000 clones, approximately 84% found once. Between the trimmed V and J ends, which lost 3 bases and 4 bases, there was a span of 12 bases. The CDR3 has 15 residues. The germline V gene has CDR1 SEHNR and CDR2 FQNEAQ (reference sequence). Sequencing used peripheral blood. The V call is TRBV7-9, the J call TRBJ1-4; no firm D call. The clonotype originates from a woman older than 75 with acute or convalescent COVID-19. CDR3 in amino acids: CASSLTTVINEKLFF. CDR3 bases: TGTGCCAGCAGCTTGACAACAGTGATTAATGAAAAACTGTTTTTT.